The next 27 T cell receptor beta chains were all read from a single sample in a study of cytomegalovirus exposure and HLA in healthy donors (dated by TCRdb to the late 2010s). Library construction relied on the immunoSEQ multiplex PCR assay. For the multiplex PCR, a mixture combining 60 forward primers for TCR Vbeta segments and 13 reverse primers for TCR Jbeta segments was used. This immuneACCESS table, as held by TCRdb, lists in-frame sequences with V and J called but not all clones. Of the missing ones, under half trace to an unresolved V gene in checked studies; the others have no known cause. A total of roughly 200,000 clones appear in this sample, roughly 85% of them only once. Jointly, the top ten make up approximately 2.4% of the sample. Sequenced: PBMCs. These receptors were collected from a woman in her fifties or sixties in good health and CMV-seronegative.

About this clone itself: The junction departs from the called germline gene at one end, perhaps through a read error. The chain has TRBV28 and TRBJ1-3; D is perhaps TRBD1 (5 bases). The CDR3 has 16 amino acids. CDR1 and CDR2 from the germline V gene are MDHEN and SYDVKM. The CDR3 reads CASIRGGGLSGNTIYF. Written as DNA, the CDR3 is TGTGCCAGCATTAGGGGAGGCGGACTCTCTGGGAACACCATATATTTT.

The rearrangement joins TRBV14 to TRBJ2-7, with 9 positions matching TRBD1. After removal of 5 bases from V and 6 bases from J, the junction contained 11 bases not matched to a gene. CDR3 length equals 15 residues. CDR1 and CDR2 (germline): SGHDN, FVKESK. CDR3 in amino acids: CASSSWTGVGAEQYF. The DNA for the CDR3 is TGTGCCAGCAGCTCCTGGACAGGGGTCGGAGCCGAGCAGTACTTC.

The chain links TRBV6-6 to TRBJ2-7; D might be TRBD1 (6 bases). The V end lost 0 bases, the J end lost 2 bases, and 8 bases lay between the germline ends. The CDR3 contains 14 residues. The germline CDR1 and CDR2 sequences are MNHNY and SVGAGI (reference sequence). The CDR3 loop is CASSYSKGAYEQYF. CDR3 DNA: TGTGCCAGCAGTTACTCGAAGGGGGCCTACGAGCAGTACTTC.

The V call is TRBV18, the J call TRBJ1-4; TRBD1 matches at 8 bases. The CDR3 sequence is 15 residues long. The ends lost 3 bases at V and 4 bases at J; junction bases unmatched: 4. Per germline, CDR1 KGHSH and CDR2 LQKENI. CDR3 loop: CASSPFTGGNEKLFF. The CDR3 DNA reads as TGTGCCAGCTCACCGTTTACAGGGGGTAATGAAAAACTGTTTTTT. Looking up the rest from reference TRBV18 and TRBJ1-4 gives the full variable domain: NAGVMQNPRHLVRRRGQEARLRCSPMKGHSHVYWYRQLPEEGLKFMVYLQKENIIDESGMPKERFSAEFPKEGPSILRIQQVVRGDSAAYFCASSPFTGGNEKLFFGSGTQLSVL.

The rearrangement joins TRBV4-1 to TRBJ1-1; TRBD1 matches 9 bases. CDR3 size: 15 residues. The germline V gene has CDR1 MGHRA and CDR2 YSYEKL. Unmatched junction bases numbered 9, after V lost 3 bases and J lost 7 bases. CDR3 residues: CASSQAGTGRNEAFF. CDR3 nucleotides: TGCGCCAGCAGCCAGGCCGGGACAGGGCGAAATGAAGCTTTCTTT.

The chain recombines TRBV4-2 with TRBJ2-3; D perhaps matches TRBD2 (5 bases). The CDR3 extends over 16 amino acids. Per germline, CDR1 LGHNA and CDR2 YNFKEQ. V shed 1 base and J shed 3 bases, with 14 bases lying between them. CDR3 sequence reads: CASSQGPGTRTDTQYF. The CDR3 region has the DNA TGTGCCAGCAGCCAAGGTCCGGGAACAAGGACAGATACGCAGTATTTT.

The rearrangement uses TRBV7-9 and TRBJ2-4; tentatively, D is TRBD2 (6 bases). Germline assignment: CDR1 SEHNR and CDR2 FQNEAQ (reference sequence). The CDR3 has 18 amino acids. V gave up 0 bases and J gave up 3 bases, with 18 bases separating them. CDR3 bases: TGTGCCAGCAGCTTAGCAGAACCGGGACTGTTAATCAAAAACATTCAGTACTTC. This translates into CASSLAEPGLLIKNIQYF.

In the case of this clone: A read error may account for a junction end that differs from germline. This chain joins TRBV7-9 and TRBJ2-3; TRBD1 agrees at 7 bases. Germline V gene sequence: CDR1 SEHNR, CDR2 FQNEAQ (reference sequence). The CDR3 spans 15 residues. In nucleotides, the CDR3 is TGTGCTAGCAGCTTAAGAGGGGGCTACACAGATACGCAGTATTTT. It codes for CASSLRGGYTDTQYF.

The chain is built from TRBV28 and TRBJ2-5, with 10 bases lining up with TRBD1. Trimming at V came to 10 bases and at J to 5 bases, leaving 7 bases not matched to a gene. The germline V gene has CDR1 MDHEN and CDR2 SYDVKM. CDR3 length equals 13 residues. For the CDR3, the DNA is TGTGCCACCAATGACAGGGGGCAGGAGACCCAGTACTTC. Translation gives CATNDRGQETQYF.

The chain joins TRBV6-1 to TRBJ1-5; D ambiguous. The CDR3 is made up of 12 amino acids. V lost 5 bases, J lost 6 bases, and 8 bases lay in between. The germline gives CDR1 MNHNS, CDR2 SASEGT. The DNA of the CDR3 is TGTGCCAGCAGTTCTCCACTTCAGCCCCAGCATTTT. This encodes CASSSPLQPQHF.

V usage is TRBV7-9 and J usage is TRBJ1-3; D perhaps matches TRBD1 (6 bases). There are 15 residues in the CDR3. V gave up 1 base and J gave up 7 bases, with 14 bases separating them. Germline V gene data show CDR1 as SEHNR and CDR2 as FQNEAQ (reference sequence). The CDR3 protein is CASSLVGTLSNTIYF. Written as DNA, the CDR3 is TGTGCCAGCAGCTTAGTGGGGACACTCTCCAACACCATATATTTT.

This clone has just one count. The chain uses TRBV9 and TRBJ2-5; TRBD1 is a possible D gene (6 bases). The V end lost 2 bases, the J end lost 4 bases, and 9 bases lay between the germline ends. CDR1 SGDLS and CDR2 YYNGEE come from the germline V gene. The CDR3 has 13 residues. Here the CDR3 DNA reads TGTGCCAGCAGCGTTTCCAGGGGAGAGACCCAGTACTTC. Amino acid sequence: CASSVSRGETQYF.

V gene TRBV7-6 combines with J gene TRBJ1-2, with 10 bases identical to TRBD1. V lost 1 base to trimming and J lost 0 bases; unmatched junction nucleotides: 2. The CDR3 extends over 16 amino acids. Germline-derived CDR1 and CDR2 are SGHVS and FNYEAQ. The CDR3, as DNA: TGTGCCAGCAGCTTAGGGACAGGGGGGACTAACTATGGCTACACCTTC. Translated: CASSLGTGGTNYGYTF.

The chain recombines TRBV28 with TRBJ2-5; TRBD1 is a possible D gene (6 bases). Deletions cut 1 base from V and 1 base from J, with 10 bases between. This CDR3 region has 15 residues. CDR1 is MDHEN and CDR2 is SYDVKM in the germline V gene. The CDR3 spells CASSLSGTRQETQYF. The CDR3 nucleotides are TGTGCCAGCAGTTTATCCGGGACACGCCAAGAGACCCAGTACTTC.

The chain couples TRBV13 to TRBJ2-1, with TRBD2 as a possible D gene (6 bases). CDR1 PRHDT and CDR2 FYEKMQ come from the germline V gene (reference sequence). CDR3 length: 13 amino acids. V lost 4 bases and J 7 bases, leaving 11 bases between the germline ends. In DNA, the CDR3 is TGTGCCAGCAGCTCGGGACTTATTAATGAGCAGTTCTTC. This translates into CASSSGLINEQFF.

The chain recombines TRBV28 with TRBJ2-1, with a possible D match to TRBD1 (5 bases). This CDR3 spans 14 amino acids. Trimming stripped 5 bases from V and 1 base from J, with 9 bases between. Looked up from germline, CDR1 is MDHEN and CDR2 is SYDVKM. The CDR3 protein is CASSIRVSYNEQFF. The CDR3 DNA follows: TGTGCCAGCAGTATCAGGGTTTCCTACAATGAGCAGTTCTTC.

CDR3 nucleotide sequence: TGCGCCAGCAGCTTTTACCTGGACAGGGAAGAGACCCAGTACTTC. Its protein product is CASSFYLDREETQYF. J is TRBJ2-5 and V is TRBV5-1; 8 bases agree with TRBD1. This CDR3 is built from 15 residues. The junction had 6 bases not matched to a gene; V was cut back by 2 bases and J by 3 bases. Germline values: CDR1 SGHRS, CDR2 YFSETQ. Together with reference TRBV5-1 and TRBJ2-5, the CDR3 gives the full variable domain: KAGVTQTPRYLIKTRGQQVTLSCSPISGHRSVSWYQQTPGQGLQFLFEYFSETQRNKGNFPGRFSGRQFSNSRSEMNVSTLELGDSALYLCASSFYLDREETQYFGPGTRLLVL.

The CDR3 DNA follows: TGTGCCAGCAGTTACTCGACCGGGAACACTAACTATGGCTACACCTTC. Translated, it gives CASSYSTGNTNYGYTF. The gene calls are TRBV6-5 and TRBJ1-2, with no clear D. Trimming took 0 bases from V and 0 from J, leaving 11 bases between them. This CDR3 comprises 16 residues. Germline CDR1 is MNHEY and CDR2 is SVGAGI.

The chain links TRBV11-2 to TRBJ2-3; 11 bases match TRBD1. The germline CDR1 and CDR2 sequences are SGHAT and FQNNGV. CDR3 length: 16 residues. Trimming cost V 3 bases and J 8 bases; bases outside gene matches: 10. CDR3 DNA sequence: TGTGCCAGCAGCTTCCGGACAGGGGGCTTCAAGGGTACGCAGTATTTT. Protein: CASSFRTGGFKGTQYF.

The rearrangement uses TRBV19 and TRBJ2-3; a weak D match, TRBD2 (5 bases). This CDR3 has 13 amino acids. Germline V gene lookup returns CDR1 LNHDA and CDR2 SQIVND (reference sequence). Trimming shortened V by 5 bases and J by 6 bases, and 12 bases separated the two germline ends. The DNA for the CDR3 is TGTGCCAGTAGTTCTACTAGGGTGGATACGCAGTATTTT. Protein sequence: CASSSTRVDTQYF.

The chain couples TRBV7-6 to TRBJ2-1; no definite D call. Germline V gene data show CDR1 as SGHVS and CDR2 as FNYEAQ. The V end was cut by 1 base, the J end by 2 bases, with 9 bases between. This CDR3 region has 15 residues. The CDR3 spells CASSLGGGAYNEQFF. The CDR3 DNA follows: TGTGCCAGCAGCTTAGGAGGCGGAGCCTACAATGAGCAGTTCTTC.

V gene TRBV6-5 combines with J gene TRBJ1-1; TRBD1 matches at 8 bases. The CDR3 spans 14 residues. Unmatched junction bases numbered 6, after V lost 7 bases and J lost 2 bases. Germline V lookup: CDR1 MNHEY, CDR2 SVGAGI. The CDR3 here is CASMRDRSNTEAFF. The CDR3 coding sequence is TGTGCCAGCATGCGGGACAGGAGCAACACTGAAGCTTTCTTT.

The J gene is TRBJ2-1, the V gene TRBV5-4, with D possibly being TRBD1 (6 bases). From germline, CDR1 is SGHNT and CDR2 YYREEE (reference sequence). The germline V and J ends were trimmed by 5 bases and 2 bases, with 14 bases remaining between them. CDR3 length equals 15 residues. CDR3 in DNA: TGTGCCAGCAGTTCCACCGGGACAACCTACAATGAGCAGTTCTTC. As protein: CASSSTGTTYNEQFF.

This chain links TRBV5-6 with TRBJ2-7, with a tentative D call TRBD1 (6 bases). CDR3 size: 14 residues. The V and J ends lost 2 bases and 0 bases respectively, with 9 bases between them. The germline V gene encodes CDR1 SGHDT and CDR2 YYEEEE. CDR3 in DNA: TGTGCCAGCAGCTTCGGACAGAGCTCCTACGAGCAGTACTTC. Its protein is CASSFGQSSYEQYF.

As for this clone: The limits of the CDR3 on the DNA are not certain, so only TCRdb's listed CDR3 is given. This rearrangement joins TRBV30 to TRBJ1-2; whether TRBD1, the table's D call, matches the DNA was not checked. CDR1 is GTSNPN and CDR2 is SVGIG in the germline V gene (reference sequence). The CDR3 sequence runs 14 residues, both termini included. CDR3 loop: CALYQTGLDYGCTF.

The chain combines TRBV27 with TRBJ1-3, with D unresolved. Germline lookup yields CDR1 MNHEY and CDR2 SMNVEV (reference sequence). CDR3 size: 14 residues. V was clipped by 2 bases and J by 0 bases, with 5 bases between them. The CDR3 sequence is CASSLDISGNTIYF. The CDR3 DNA reads as TGTGCCAGCAGTTTAGACATCTCTGGAAACACCATATATTTT.

A word on this clone: An end of the junction does not agree with germline; a read error may underlie this. The V gene is TRBV7-9, the J gene TRBJ2-5; 7 nucleotides line up with TRBD1. The germline CDR1 and CDR2 sequences are SEHNR and FQNEAQ (reference sequence). This CDR3 spans 13 amino acids. CDR3 coding DNA: TGTTCCAGCGACAACAGGGGATCGGAGACCCAGTACTTC. It translates to CSSDNRGSETQYF. Full variable domain (remainder filled in from reference TRBV7-9 and TRBJ2-5): DTGVSQNPRHKITKRGQNVTFRCDPISEHNRLYWYRQTLGQGPEFLTYFQNEAQLEKSRLLSDRFSAERPKGSFSTLEIQRTEQGDSAMYLCSSDNRGSETQYFGPGTRLLVL.